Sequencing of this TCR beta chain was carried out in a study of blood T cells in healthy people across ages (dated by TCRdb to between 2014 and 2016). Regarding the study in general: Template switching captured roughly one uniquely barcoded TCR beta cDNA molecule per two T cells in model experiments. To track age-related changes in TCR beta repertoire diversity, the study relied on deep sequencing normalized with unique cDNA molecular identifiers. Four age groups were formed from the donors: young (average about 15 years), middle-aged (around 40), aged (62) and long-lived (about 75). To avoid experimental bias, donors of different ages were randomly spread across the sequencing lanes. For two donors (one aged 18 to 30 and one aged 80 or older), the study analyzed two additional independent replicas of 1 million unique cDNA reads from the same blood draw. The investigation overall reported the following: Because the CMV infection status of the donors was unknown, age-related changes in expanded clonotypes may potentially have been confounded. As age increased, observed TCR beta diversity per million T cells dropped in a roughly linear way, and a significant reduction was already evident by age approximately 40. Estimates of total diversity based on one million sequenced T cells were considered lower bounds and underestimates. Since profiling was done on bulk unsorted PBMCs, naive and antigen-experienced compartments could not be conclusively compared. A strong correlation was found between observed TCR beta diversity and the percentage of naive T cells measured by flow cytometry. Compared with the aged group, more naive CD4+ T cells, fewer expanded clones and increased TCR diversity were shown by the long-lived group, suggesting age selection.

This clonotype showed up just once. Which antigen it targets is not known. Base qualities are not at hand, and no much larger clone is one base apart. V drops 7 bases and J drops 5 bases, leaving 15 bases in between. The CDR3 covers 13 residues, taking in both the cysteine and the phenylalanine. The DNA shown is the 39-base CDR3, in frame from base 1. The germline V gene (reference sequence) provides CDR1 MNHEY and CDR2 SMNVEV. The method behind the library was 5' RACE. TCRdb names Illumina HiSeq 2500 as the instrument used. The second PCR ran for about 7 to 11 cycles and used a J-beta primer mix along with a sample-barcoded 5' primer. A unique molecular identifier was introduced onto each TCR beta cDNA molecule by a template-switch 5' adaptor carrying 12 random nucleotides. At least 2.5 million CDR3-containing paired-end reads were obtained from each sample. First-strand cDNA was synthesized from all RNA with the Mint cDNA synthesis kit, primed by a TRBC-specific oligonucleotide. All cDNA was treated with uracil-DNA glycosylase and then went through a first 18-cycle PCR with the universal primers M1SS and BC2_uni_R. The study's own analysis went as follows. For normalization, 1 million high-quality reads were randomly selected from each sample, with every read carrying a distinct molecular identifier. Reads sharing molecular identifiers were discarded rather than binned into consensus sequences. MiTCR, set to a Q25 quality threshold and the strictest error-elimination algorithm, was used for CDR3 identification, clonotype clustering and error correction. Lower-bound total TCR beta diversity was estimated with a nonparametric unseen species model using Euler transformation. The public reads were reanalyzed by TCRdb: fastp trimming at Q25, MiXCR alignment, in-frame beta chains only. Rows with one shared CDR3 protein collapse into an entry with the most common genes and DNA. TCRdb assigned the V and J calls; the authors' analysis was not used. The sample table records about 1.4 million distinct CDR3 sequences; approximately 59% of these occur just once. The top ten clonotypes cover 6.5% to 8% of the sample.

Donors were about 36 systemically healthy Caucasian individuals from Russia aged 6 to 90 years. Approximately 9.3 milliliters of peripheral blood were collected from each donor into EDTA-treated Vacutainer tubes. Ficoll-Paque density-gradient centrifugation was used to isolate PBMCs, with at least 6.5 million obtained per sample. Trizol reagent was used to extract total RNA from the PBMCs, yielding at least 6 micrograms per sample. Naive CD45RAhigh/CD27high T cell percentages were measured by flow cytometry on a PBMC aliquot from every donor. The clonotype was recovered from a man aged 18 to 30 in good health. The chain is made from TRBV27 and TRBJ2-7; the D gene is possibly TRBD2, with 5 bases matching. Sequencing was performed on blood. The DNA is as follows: TGTGCCAGCACCAATCTAGGAGGCGACGAGCAGTACTTC. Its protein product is CASTNLGGDEQYF.